This T cell receptor beta chain derives from a study of control samples from healthy donors and cancer patients. Profiled with immunoSEQ multiplex PCR; TCRdb holds only in-frame clones, not every one. This table has tens of thousands of clones, 80% to 95% appearing once. V lost 7 bases, J lost 2 bases, and 9 bases stayed unmatched. This CDR3 is 15 amino acids long. Germline CDR1 and CDR2: MNHEY and SVGAGI. The chain recombines TRBV6-5 with TRBJ2-5; 8 nucleotides line up with TRBD1. The sequenced sample was blood. This receptor was obtained from a woman aged 25 to 39 in good health. CDR3 nucleotide sequence: TGTGCCAGCAATAAAGGACAGGGTGAACAAGAGACCCAGTACTTC. It specifies CASNKGQGEQETQYF.